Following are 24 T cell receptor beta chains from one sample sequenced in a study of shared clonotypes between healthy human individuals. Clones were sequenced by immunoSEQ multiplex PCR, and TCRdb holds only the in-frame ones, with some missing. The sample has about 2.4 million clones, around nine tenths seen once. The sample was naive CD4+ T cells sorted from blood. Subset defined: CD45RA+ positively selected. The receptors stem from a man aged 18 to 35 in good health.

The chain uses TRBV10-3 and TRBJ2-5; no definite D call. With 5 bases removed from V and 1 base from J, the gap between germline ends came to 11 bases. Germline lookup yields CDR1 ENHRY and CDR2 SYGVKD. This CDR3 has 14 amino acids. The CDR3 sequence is CAISPSDGQETQYF. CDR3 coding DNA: TGTGCCATCAGTCCATCGGACGGCCAAGAGACCCAGTACTTC.

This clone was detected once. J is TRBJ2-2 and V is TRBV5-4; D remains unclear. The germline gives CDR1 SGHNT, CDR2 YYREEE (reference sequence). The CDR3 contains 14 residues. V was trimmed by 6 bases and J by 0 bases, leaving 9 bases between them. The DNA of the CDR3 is TGTGCCAGCAATATAGGGACGAACACCGGGGAGCTGTTTTTT. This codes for CASNIGTNTGELFF.

CDR3 protein: CASSVRVGEQFF. DNA for the CDR3: TGTGCCAGCAGTGTCAGGGTTGGTGAGCAGTTCTTC. J is TRBJ2-1 and V is TRBV6-5; tentative D call: TRBD1 (5 bases). This CDR3 comprises 12 residues. Trimming removed 5 bases from V and 9 bases from J, with 11 bases in between. CDR1 and CDR2 from the germline V gene are MNHEY and SVGAGI.

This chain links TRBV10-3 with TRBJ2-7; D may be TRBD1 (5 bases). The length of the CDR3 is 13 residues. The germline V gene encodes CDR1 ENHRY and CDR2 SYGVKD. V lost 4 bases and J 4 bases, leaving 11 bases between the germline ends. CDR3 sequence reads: CAISGPGPYEQYF. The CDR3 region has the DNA TGTGCCATCAGTGGTCCAGGGCCTTACGAGCAGTACTTC.

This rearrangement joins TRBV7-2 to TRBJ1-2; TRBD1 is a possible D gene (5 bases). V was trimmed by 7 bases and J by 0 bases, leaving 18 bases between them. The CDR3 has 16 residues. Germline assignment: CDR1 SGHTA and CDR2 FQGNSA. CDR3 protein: CASNTKIRDSNYGYTF. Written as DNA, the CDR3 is TGTGCCAGCAATACGAAAATCCGGGACTCTAACTATGGCTACACCTTC.

The CDR3, as DNA: TGCGCCAGCAGCCAACCCGGGACTAGCGGGGGGGCCAACGAGCAGTACTTC. It is translated as CASSQPGTSGGANEQYF. V and J are TRBV4-1 and TRBJ2-7; TRBD2 matches at 16 bases. V shed 2 bases, J shed 5 bases, and the junction held 6 bases outside the gene matches. Per germline, CDR1 MGHRA and CDR2 YSYEKL. This CDR3 contains 17 residues.

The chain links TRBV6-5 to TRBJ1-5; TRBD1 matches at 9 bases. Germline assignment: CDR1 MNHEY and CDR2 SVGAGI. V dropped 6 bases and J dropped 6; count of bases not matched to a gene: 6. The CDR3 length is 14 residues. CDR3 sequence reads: CASRSTGGSQPQHF. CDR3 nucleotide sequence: TGTGCCAGCAGGTCGACAGGGGGAAGTCAGCCCCAGCATTTT.

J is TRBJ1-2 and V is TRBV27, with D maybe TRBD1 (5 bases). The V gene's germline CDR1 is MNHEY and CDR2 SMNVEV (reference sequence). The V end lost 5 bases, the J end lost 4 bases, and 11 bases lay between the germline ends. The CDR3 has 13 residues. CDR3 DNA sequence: TGTGCCAGCAGTAGGGACGGGTCCTATGGCTACACCTTC. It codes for CASSRDGSYGYTF.

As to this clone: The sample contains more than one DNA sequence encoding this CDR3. CDR3 bases: TGTGCCAGCAGCTTAGCATATGAGCAGTTCTTC. It yields the protein CASSLAYEQFF. The gene calls are TRBV7-2 and TRBJ2-1; the D is unclear. Trimming cost V 0 bases and J 8 bases, with 2 bases left between them. Germline V gene data show CDR1 as SGHTA and CDR2 as FQGNSA. The CDR3 covers 11 residues. Drawing the rest from reference TRBV7-2 and TRBJ2-1, the complete variable domain is GAGVSQSPSNKVTEKGKDVELRCDPISGHTALYWYRQSLGQGLEFLIYFQGNSAPDKSGLPSDRFSAERTGGSVSTLTIQRTQQEDSAVYLCASSLAYEQFFGPGTRLTVL.

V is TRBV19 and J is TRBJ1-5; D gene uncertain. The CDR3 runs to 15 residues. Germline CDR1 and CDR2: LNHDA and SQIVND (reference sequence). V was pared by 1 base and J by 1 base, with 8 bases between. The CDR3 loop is CASSIAFSSNQPQHF. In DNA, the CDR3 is TGTGCCAGTAGTATAGCCTTCAGCAGCAATCAGCCCCAGCATTTT.

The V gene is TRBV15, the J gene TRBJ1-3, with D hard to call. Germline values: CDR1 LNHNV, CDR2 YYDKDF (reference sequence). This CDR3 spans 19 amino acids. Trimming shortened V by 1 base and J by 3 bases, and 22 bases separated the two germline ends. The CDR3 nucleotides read TGTGCCACCAGCAGAGTAAGAGGAGTAGGCACCGTCCATGGAAACACCATATATTTT. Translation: CATSRVRGVGTVHGNTIYF.

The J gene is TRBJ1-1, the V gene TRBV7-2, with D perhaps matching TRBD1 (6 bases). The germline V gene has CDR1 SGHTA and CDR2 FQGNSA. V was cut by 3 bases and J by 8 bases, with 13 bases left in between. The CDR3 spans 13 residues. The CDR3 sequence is CASSFLQGLEAFF. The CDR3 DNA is TGTGCCAGCAGCTTTCTACAGGGACTCGAAGCTTTCTTT.

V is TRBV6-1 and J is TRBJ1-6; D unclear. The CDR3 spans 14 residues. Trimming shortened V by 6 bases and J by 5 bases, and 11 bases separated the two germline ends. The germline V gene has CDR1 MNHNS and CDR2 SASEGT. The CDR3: CASSLREHNSPLHF. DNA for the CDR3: TGTGCCAGCAGCCTCCGGGAACATAATTCACCCCTCCACTTT.

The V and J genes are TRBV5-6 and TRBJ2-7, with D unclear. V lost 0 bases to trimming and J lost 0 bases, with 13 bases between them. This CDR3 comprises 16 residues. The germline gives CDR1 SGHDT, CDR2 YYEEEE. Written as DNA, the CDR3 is TGTGCCAGCAGCTTGGTTCACCGGCAGAGCTCCTACGAGCAGTACTTC. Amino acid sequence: CASSLVHRQSSYEQYF. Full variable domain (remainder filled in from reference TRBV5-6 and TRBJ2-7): DAGVTQSPTHLIKTRGQQVTLRCSPKSGHDTVSWYQQALGQGPQFIFQYYEEEERQRGNFPDRFSGHQFPNYSSELNVNALLLGDSALYLCASSLVHRQSSYEQYFGPGTRLTVT.

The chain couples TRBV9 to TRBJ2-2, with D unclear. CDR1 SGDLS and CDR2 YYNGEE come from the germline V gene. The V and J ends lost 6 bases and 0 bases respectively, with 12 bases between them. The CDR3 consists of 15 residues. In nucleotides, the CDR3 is TGTGCCAGCACCCCCCGCTCCTCGAACACCGGGGAGCTGTTTTTT. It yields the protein CASTPRSSNTGELFF.

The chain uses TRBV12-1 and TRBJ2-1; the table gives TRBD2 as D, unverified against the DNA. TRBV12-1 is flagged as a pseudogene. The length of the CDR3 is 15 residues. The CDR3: CASSPPRGPNNEQFF. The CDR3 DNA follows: TGTGCCAGCAGCCCCCCGCGGGGGCCGAACAATGAGCAGTTCTTC.

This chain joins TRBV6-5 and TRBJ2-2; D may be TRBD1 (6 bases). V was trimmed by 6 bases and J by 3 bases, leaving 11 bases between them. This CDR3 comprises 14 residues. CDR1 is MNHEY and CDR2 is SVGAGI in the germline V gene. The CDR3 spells CASSRGQYTGELFF. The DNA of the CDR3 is TGTGCCAGCAGCCGCGGACAGTACACCGGGGAGCTGTTTTTT.

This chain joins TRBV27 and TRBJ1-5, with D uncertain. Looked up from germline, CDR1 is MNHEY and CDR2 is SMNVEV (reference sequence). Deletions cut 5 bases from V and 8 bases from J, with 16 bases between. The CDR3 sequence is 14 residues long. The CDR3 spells CASSPVIGPEPQHF. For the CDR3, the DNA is TGTGCCAGCAGTCCCGTTATCGGTCCCGAGCCCCAGCATTTT.

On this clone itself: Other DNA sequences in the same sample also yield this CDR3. The CDR3 sequence is CASSLDAGVSYEQYF. CDR3 coding DNA: TGTGCCAGCAGCTTAGATGCAGGGGTCTCCTACGAGCAGTACTTC. The genes are TRBV11-2 and TRBJ2-7; D possibly corresponds to TRBD1 (6 bases). There are 15 residues in the CDR3. The V gene lost 0 bases and the J gene lost 0 bases, with 9 bases spanning the gap. Germline V gene data show CDR1 as SGHAT and CDR2 as FQNNGV.

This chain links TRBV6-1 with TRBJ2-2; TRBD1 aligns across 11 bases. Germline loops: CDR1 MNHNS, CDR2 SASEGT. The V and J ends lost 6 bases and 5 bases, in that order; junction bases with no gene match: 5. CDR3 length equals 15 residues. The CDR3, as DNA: TGTGCCAGCAGCCCGGACAGGGGGCGAACCGGGGAGCTGTTTTTT. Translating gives CASSPDRGRTGELFF.

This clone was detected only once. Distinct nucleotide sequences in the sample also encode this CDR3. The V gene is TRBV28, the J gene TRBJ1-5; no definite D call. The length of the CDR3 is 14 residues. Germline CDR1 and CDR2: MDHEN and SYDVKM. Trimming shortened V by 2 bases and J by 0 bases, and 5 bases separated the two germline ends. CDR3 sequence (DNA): TGTGCCAGCAGTTTAACGGTTAGCAATCAGCCCCAGCATTTT. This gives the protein CASSLTVSNQPQHF.

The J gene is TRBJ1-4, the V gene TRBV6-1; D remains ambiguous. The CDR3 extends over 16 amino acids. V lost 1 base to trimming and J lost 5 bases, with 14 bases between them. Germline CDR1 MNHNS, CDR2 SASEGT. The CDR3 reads CASSEVQVTQNEKLFF. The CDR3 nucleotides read TGTGCCAGCAGTGAAGTTCAAGTTACTCAGAATGAAAAACTGTTTTTT.

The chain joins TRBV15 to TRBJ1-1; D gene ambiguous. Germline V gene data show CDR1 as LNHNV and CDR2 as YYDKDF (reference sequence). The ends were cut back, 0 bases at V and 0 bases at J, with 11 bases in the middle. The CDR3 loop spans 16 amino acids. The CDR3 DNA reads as TGTGCCACCAGCAGAGATAGTTTAGAGATGAACACTGAAGCTTTCTTT. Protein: CATSRDSLEMNTEAFF.

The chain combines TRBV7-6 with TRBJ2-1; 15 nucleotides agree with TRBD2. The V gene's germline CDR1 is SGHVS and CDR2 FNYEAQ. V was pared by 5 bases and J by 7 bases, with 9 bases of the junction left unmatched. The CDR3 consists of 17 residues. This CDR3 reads CASSPGLAGGLGNEQFF. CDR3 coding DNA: TGTGCCAGCAGCCCGGGACTAGCGGGAGGTTTGGGGAATGAGCAGTTCTTC.